This TCR beta chain was sequenced during a study of T cell responses to AZD1222 COVID-19 vaccine. The assay was immunoSEQ multiplex PCR, and TCRdb's table has in-frame clones only and misses some. In the table there are under 100,000 clones, 80% to 90% of which are singletons. This sample comprised peripheral blood, obtained on day 0 of AZD1222 vaccination. This receptor was identified in an adult in good health.

The CDR3 region has the DNA TGTGCCAGCAGCTTGGAAGCGATGGAGCAGTTCTTC. Protein: CASSLEAMEQFF. The chain combines TRBV5-8 with TRBJ2-1, with D unclear. The CDR3 totals 12 residues. Looked up from germline, CDR1 is SGHTS and CDR2 is YDEGEE. Trimming cost V 0 bases and J 10 bases, with 8 bases left between them.